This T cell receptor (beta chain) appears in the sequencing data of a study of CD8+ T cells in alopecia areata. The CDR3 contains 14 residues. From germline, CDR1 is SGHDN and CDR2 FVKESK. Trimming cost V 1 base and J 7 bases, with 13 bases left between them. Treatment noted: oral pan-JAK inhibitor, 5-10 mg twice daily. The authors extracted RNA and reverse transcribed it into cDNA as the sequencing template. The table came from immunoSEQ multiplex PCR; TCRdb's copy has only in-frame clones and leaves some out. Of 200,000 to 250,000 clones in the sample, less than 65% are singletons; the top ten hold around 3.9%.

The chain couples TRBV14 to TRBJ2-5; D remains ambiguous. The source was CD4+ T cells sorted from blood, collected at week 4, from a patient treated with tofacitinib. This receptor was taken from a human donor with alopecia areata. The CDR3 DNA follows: TGTGCCAGCAGCCAAGTTGCAGGCGGCCCGACCCAGTACTTC. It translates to CASSQVAGGPTQYF.